This is a list of T cell receptor beta chains from one sample in a study of cytomegalovirus exposure and HLA in healthy donors. The assay was immunoSEQ multiplex PCR, and TCRdb's table has in-frame clones only and misses some. The sample holds some 84,000 clones. Material for sequencing was PBMCs. The receptors come from a man in his fifties in good health and CMV-seronegative. CDR3s include the opening cysteine and the closing phenylalanine or tryptophan. The D gene is left open where the match is weak.

TRBJ2-5 . TRBV7-9 CASSLSGQETQYF TGTGCCAGCAGCTTGAGCGGGCAAGAGACCCAGTACTTC
TRBJ1-2 . TRBV28 CASSFGLTNYGYTF TGTGCCAGCAGTTTTGGACTTACTAACTATGGCTACACCTTC
TRBJ2-7 . TRBV7-9 CASRGQGRVYEQYF TGTGCCAGCAGAGGACAAGGTCGGGTCTACGAGCAGTACTTC
TRBJ1-6 . TRBV28 CASKSVSYSYNSPLHF TGTGCCAGCAAGTCAGTGTCATATTCGTATAATTCACCCCTCCACTTT
TRBJ2-3 TRBD2 TRBV9 CASSYASGGRDITDTQYF TGTGCCAGCAGTTACGCTAGCGGGGGGCGAGATATCACAGATACGCAGTATTTT
TRBJ1-6 . TRBV5-1 CASSLGVVRGDSPLHF TGCGCCAGCAGCTTGGGGGTCGTCAGGGGTGATTCACCCCTCCACTTT
TRBJ2-5 TRBD1 TRBV19 CASSTSTGGRETQYF TGTGCCAGTAGTACGAGTACAGGGGGCAGAGAGACCCAGTACTTC
TRBJ2-7 TRBD1 TRBV19 CASSRSGTGGSYEQYF TGTGCCAGTAGTCGTTCCGGGACAGGGGGCAGCTACGAGCAGTACTTC
TRBJ2-7 TRBD1 TRBV5-1 CASSPLTGGDEQYF TGCGCCAGCAGCCCTCTTACAGGGGGCGACGAGCAGTACTTC
TRBJ2-1 . TRBV10-1 CASSGKGDAYNEQFF TGCGCCAGCAGTGGGAAGGGAGACGCCTACAATGAGCAGTTCTTC
TRBJ1-3 . TRBV5-4 CASSLDPGSGNTIYF TGTGCCAGCAGCTTGGATCCAGGGTCCGGAAACACCATATATTTT
TRBJ1-5 . TRBV6-1 CASSGRGGNQPQHF TGTGCCAGCAGTGGCCGAGGAGGCAATCAGCCCCAGCATTTT
TRBJ1-1 . TRBV15 CATSRGRGINTEAFF TGTGCCACCAGCAGGGGGCGGGGGATAAACACTGAAGCTTTCTTT
TRBJ1-6 . TRBV5-6 CASSLGQGIHF TGTGCCAGCAGCTTGGGTCAGGGCATCCACTTT
TRBJ2-7 . TRBV10-1 CASRTITGTFNEQYF TGCGCCAGCAGAACAATCACCGGGACATTCAACGAGCAGTACTTC
TRBJ2-1 TRBD1 TRBV19 CASSGLQGAGGNEQFF TGTGCCAGTAGTGGATTACAGGGGGCAGGGGGCAATGAGCAGTTCTTC
TRBJ1-2 . TRBV19 CASSTPGHLRGYTF TGTGCCAGTAGTACTCCGGGACACCTGAGGGGCTACACCTTC
TRBJ2-5 . TRBV5-1 CASSLEGGQKQETQYF TGCGCCAGCAGCTTGGAGGGGGGACAGAAACAAGAGACCCAGTACTTC
TRBJ1-6 . TRBV10-3 CAISRDSGRDSPLHF TGTGCCATCAGCCGGGACTCCGGCCGGGATTCACCCCTCCACTTT
TRBJ1-2 . TRBV6-5 CASSYSPGVYGYTF TGTGCCAGCAGTTACTCACCAGGGGTGTATGGCTACACCTTC
TRBJ2-7 TRBD2 TRBV6-5 CASSYGTTSGEQYF TGTGCCAGCAGTTACGGGACTACCTCAGGGGAGCAGTACTTC
TRBJ2-1 TRBD1 TRBV5-1 CASSLNPGTGGGEQFF TGCGCCAGCAGCTTGAACCCCGGGACAGGGGGCGGTGAGCAGTTCTTC
TRBJ1-2 . TRBV6-5 CASNSRANYGYTF TGTGCCAGCAATTCCAGGGCTAACTATGGCTACACCTTC
TRBJ2-1 . TRBV29-1 CSATSGKYNEQFF TGCAGCGCCACGTCGGGGAAATACAATGAGCAGTTCTTC
TRBJ1-3 . TRBV5-5 CASSLLVVQSLSGNTIYF TGTGCCAGCAGCTTGCTCGTCGTACAGTCACTCTCTGGAAACACCATATATTTT
TRBJ1-2 . TRBV28 CATSPQQGIGYTF TGTGCCACCTCACCACAACAGGGTATCGGCTACACCTTC
TRBJ1-2 TRBD1 TRBV28 CASSSLGTGEHYGYTF TGTGCCAGCAGCTCTTTGGGGACAGGGGAACACTATGGCTACACCTTC
TRBJ1-5 . TRBV5-5 CASSLSSGNDQPQHF TGTGCCAGCAGCTTGAGTTCGGGGAACGATCAGCCCCAGCATTTT
TRBJ1-2 TRBD1 TRBV7-2 CASSPRTGGYGYTF TGTGCCAGCAGCCCCCGGACAGGGGGCTATGGCTACACCTTC
TRBJ2-1 TRBD1 TRBV6-6 CASILRQGASYNEQFF TGTGCCAGCATTCTCAGACAGGGGGCATCCTACAATGAGCAGTTCTTC
TRBJ1-2 TRBD1 TRBV5-1 CASSGGTGSTSGYTF TGCGCCAGCAGCGGGGGGACAGGGTCTACAAGTGGCTACACCTTC
TRBJ1-6 . TRBV6-5 CASSYDRLNSPLHF TGTGCCAGCAGTTACGACAGGCTTAATTCACCCCTCCACTTT
TRBJ2-2 . TRBV5-8 CASSLHLGTPTTGELFF TGTGCCAGCAGCTTACACCTCGGGACACCTACTACCGGGGAGCTGTTTTTT
TRBJ1-5 . TRBV6-6 CASRMADQPQHF TGTGCCAGCAGGATGGCAGATCAGCCCCAGCATTTT
TRBJ2-7 . TRBV27 CASSRVGSYEQYF TGTGCCAGCAGCAGGGTAGGGTCCTACGAGCAGTACTTC
TRBJ2-7 . TRBV5-6 CASSFPGRYEQYF TGTGCCAGCAGCTTCCCGGGTCGCTACGAGCAGTACTTC
TRBJ1-1 TRBD1 TRBV7-9 CASSATGDTEAFF TGTGCCAGCAGCGCGACAGGGGACACTGAAGCTTTCTTT
TRBJ1-5 . TRBV19 CASSPQGRYSNQPQHF TGTGCCAGTAGTCCCCAGGGTCGATATAGCAATCAGCCCCAGCATTTT